This is a list of T cell receptor beta chains from one sample in a study of regulatory T cells in long-lasting Graves disease. MiXCR, run by TCRdb on the multiplex PCR reads, gives a single entry per CDR3 protein. The repertoire has hundreds of thousands of distinct CDR3 sequences, roughly 14% of them found once; the top ten carry approximately 9.3%. These data were likewise used in another study, on T cells in Graves' hyperthyroidism and ophthalmopathy.

Sample: peripheral blood mononuclear cells (PBMCs), taken at new diagnosis, from a patient treated with antithyroid drugs. These receptors all come from a man in his thirties or forties with Graves disease. Each CDR3 is given with its conserved first and last residue. The D gene is left open where the match is weak. Clone sizes are given selectively: once, few, many, or a class where the clone is expanded.

D gene,J gene,clone size,V gene,CDR3 DNA,CDR3 protein
TRBD1,TRBJ2-1,many,TRBV2,TGTGCCAGCATGGGCCCGAGGGACAGGGTAATGGACAATGAGCAGTTCTTC,CASMGPRDRVMDNEQFF
.,TRBJ2-5,.,TRBV5-6,TGTGCCAGCAGCTTCCAGCACCAAGAGACCCAGTACTTC,CASSFQHQETQYF
.,TRBJ1-1,.,TRBV5-5,TGTGCCAGCAGCCTACTGGCGGAGTGGGCTTTCTTT,CASSLLAEWAFF
.,TRBJ1-2,few,TRBV5-4,TGTGCCAGCCATCCGGGTCTCGGGACCCTCAACTATGGCTACACCTTC,CASHPGLGTLNYGYTF
TRBD2,TRBJ2-7,many,TRBV10-3,TGTGCCATCAGGGTAGCGGGAGGGCCGGGGGAGCAGTACTTC,CAIRVAGGPGEQYF
TRBD2,TRBJ2-7,.,TRBV6-2/TRBV6-3,TGTGCCAGCAGTGGCGGGACTAGTACTTACGAGCAGTACTTC,CASSGGTSTYEQYF
TRBD2,TRBJ2-3,many,TRBV2,TGTGCCAGCAGTGAAGCTCGACTAGCGGGTTCCACAGATACGCAGTATTTT,CASSEARLAGSTDTQYF
.,TRBJ1-2,.,TRBV30,TGTGCCTGGGGAGGGTACGTAAGACCTGGGGGCGGCTACACCTTC,CAWGGYVRPGGGYTF
.,TRBJ1-1,many,TRBV5-5,TGTGCCAGCAGCTTGGACTCGGGGAGGACTGAAGCTTTCTTT,CASSLDSGRTEAFF
TRBD1,TRBJ1-4,many,TRBV28,TGTGCCAGCAGTTTACAGGGACAGAGGGAAAAACTGTTTTTT,CASSLQGQREKLFF
TRBD2,TRBJ2-3,many,TRBV12-3/TRBV12-4,TGTGCCAGCAGTCCCGGACTAGCCGCAGATACGCAGTATTTT,CASSPGLAADTQYF
TRBD1,TRBJ2-7,.,TRBV25-1,TGTGCCAGCAGTGAATTTTTGGGACCACGACAGGGGGACGACGAGCAGTACTTC,CASSEFLGPRQGDDEQYF
.,TRBJ2-2,many,TRBV27,TGTGCCAGCAGTGTCATGTACACCGGGGAGCTGTTTTTT,CASSVMYTGELFF
TRBD2,TRBJ2-7,.,TRBV10-3,TGTGCCTTCAGCGGGGGCAGGGAGGTTTTCTACGAGCAGTACTTC,CAFSGGREVFYEQYF
.,TRBJ2-2,many,TRBV7-2,TGTGCCAGCAGCTTAGCCGGAGGTGGGAGGGAGCTGTTTTTT,CASSLAGGGRELFF
.,TRBJ1-2,few,TRBV30,TGTGCCTGGACAGCGGGAAACTATGGCTACACCTTC,CAWTAGNYGYTF
.,TRBJ2-7,few,TRBV5-5,TGTGCCAGCAGCTTGTTAGGGGGTCCTGTCTACGAGCAGTACTTC,CASSLLGGPVYEQYF
TRBD1,TRBJ1-5,.,TRBV7-6,TGTGCCAGCAGCTTAGCTTGGACAGGGAAGGATCAGCCCCAGCATTTT,CASSLAWTGKDQPQHF
.,TRBJ2-1,.,TRBV30,TGTGCCTGGAGCCTGTCGGGGCGGGAGCAGTTCTTC,CAWSLSGREQFF
.,TRBJ2-7,many,TRBV19,TGTGCCACCGGGACTTACTACGAGCAGTACTTC,CATGTYYEQYF
.,TRBJ2-5,many,TRBV3-1,TGTGCCAGCAGCCAAGAAGACGCGGTGCAAGAGACCCAGTACTTC,CASSQEDAVQETQYF
.,TRBJ1-1,many,TRBV20-1,TGCAGTGCTAGCCGGAACCTCGGCGGGGGTATCCTAGCTTTCTTT,CSASRNLGGGILAFF
TRBD2,TRBJ2-1,many,TRBV11-2,TGTGCCAGCAGCTTGGAACTAGCGGGTTTCAATGAGCAGTTCTTC,CASSLELAGFNEQFF
TRBD2,TRBJ2-7,.,TRBV29-1,TGCAGCGTTAGCGAGATAGCGGGTCCCCCCTACGAGCAGTACTTC,CSVSEIAGPPYEQYF
.,TRBJ1-6,.,TRBV28,TGTGCCAGCAGTGTCAATTCACCCCTCCACTTT,CASSVNSPLHF
.,TRBJ2-1,many,TRBV6-2/TRBV6-3,TGTGCCAGCAGTAACATCCCCTACAATGAGCAGTTCTTC,CASSNIPYNEQFF
.,TRBJ2-3,.,TRBV20-1,TGCAGTGCTAGAGACAGAGACAGAATCACAGATACGCAGTATTTT,CSARDRDRITDTQYF
TRBD1,TRBJ2-2,.,TRBV6-5,TGTGCCAGCAGTTATGGGCCCGGGACAGGGCTCGGGGGGCTGTTTTTT,CASSYGPGTGLGGLFF
TRBD2,TRBJ2-1,many,TRBV6-2/TRBV6-3,TGTGCCAGCAGGGCTAGCGGGAACAATGAGCAGTTCTTC,CASRASGNNEQFF
.,TRBJ2-6,many,TRBV2,TGTGCCAGCAGTGAGTGGGGGGGCCCCCTCTCTGGGGCCAACGTCCTGACTTTC,CASSEWGGPLSGANVLTF
.,TRBJ1-1,many,TRBV27,TGTGCCAGCAGTTTAGGGGCAGGGGTAGACGCTTTCTTT,CASSLGAGVDAFF
.,TRBJ1-1,few,TRBV6-1,TGTGCCAGCACCCAAGCCCAGATGAACACTGAAGCTTTCTTT,CASTQAQMNTEAFF
.,TRBJ2-7,.,TRBV25-1,TGTGCCAGCAGTGAAATCCACGAAGGCGAGCAGTACTTC,CASSEIHEGEQYF
.,TRBJ2-7,many,TRBV5-1,TGCGCCAGCAGCCCGGGGAGGCACGAGCAGTACTTC,CASSPGRHEQYF